This TCR beta chain was obtained from a study of blood T cell repertoires in COVID-19. Study summary: Sources were T cells, B-cell-depleted T cells, or PBMCs; the material itself was cDNA or gDNA.

J gave up 2 bases and V 0 bases, and 3 bases lay outside the gene matches. CDR1 is SGHNT and CDR2 is YYREEE in the germline V gene (reference sequence). The CDR3 loop spans 15 amino acids. The table lists this clone with a count of one. TCRdb's copy holds only in-frame clones and misses some; the assay was immunoSEQ multiplex PCR. The repertoire holds around 260,000 clones, with approximately 80% as singletons. The receptor was isolated from a man aged 55 to 70 with acute or convalescent COVID-19. Source material: peripheral blood. This chain uses TRBV5-4 with TRBJ2-7; the match to TRBD1 covers 9 bases. The CDR3: CASSLVGTGPYEQYF. Written as DNA, the CDR3 is TGTGCCAGCAGCTTGGTAGGGACAGGGCCCTACGAGCAGTACTTC.